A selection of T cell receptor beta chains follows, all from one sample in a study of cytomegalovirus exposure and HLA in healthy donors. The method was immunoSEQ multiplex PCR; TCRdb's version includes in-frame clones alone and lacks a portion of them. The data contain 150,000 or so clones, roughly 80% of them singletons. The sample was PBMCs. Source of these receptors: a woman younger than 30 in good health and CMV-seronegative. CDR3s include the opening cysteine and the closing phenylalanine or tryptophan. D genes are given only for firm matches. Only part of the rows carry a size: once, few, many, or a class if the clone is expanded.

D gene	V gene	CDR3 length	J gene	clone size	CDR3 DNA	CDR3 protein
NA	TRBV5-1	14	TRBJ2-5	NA	TGCGCCAGCAGCTTGTTGCAGGGTGAAGAGACCCAGTACTTC	CASSLLQGEETQYF
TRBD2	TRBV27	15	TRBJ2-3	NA	TGTGCCAGCAGTCTAGGACTAGCGGGAACCTATACGCAGTATTTT	CASSLGLAGTYTQYF
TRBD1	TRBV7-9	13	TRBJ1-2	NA	TGTTCCAGCAGCCAAGGACAGGGGAATGGCTACACCTTC	CSSSQGQGNGYTF
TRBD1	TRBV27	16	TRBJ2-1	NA	TGTGCCAGCATCGCTAGCGGACAGGGGGCCAACAATGAGCAGTTCTTC	CASIASGQGANNEQFF
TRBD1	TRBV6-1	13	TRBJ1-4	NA	TGTGCCAGCAGCCGGACGGACAGGGAAAAACTGTTTTTT	CASSRTDREKLFF
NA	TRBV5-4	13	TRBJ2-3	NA	TGTGCCAGCAACCCTCAAACTGCAGATACGCAGTATTTT	CASNPQTADTQYF
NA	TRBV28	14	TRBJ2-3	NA	TGTGCCAGCAGTTCTTTAAGTAGCCGCGATACGCAGTATTTT	CASSSLSSRDTQYF
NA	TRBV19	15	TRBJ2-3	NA	TGTGCCAGTAGTCGGGGACAAAATAGGCTTGAGGCGCAGTATTTT	CASSRGQNRLEAQYF
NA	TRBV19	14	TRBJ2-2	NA	TGTGCCAGTAGTATTGAAGGGGGGGCCGGGGAGCTGTTTTTT	CASSIEGGAGELFF
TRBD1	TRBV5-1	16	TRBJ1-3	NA	TGCGCCAGCAGCTTGGGAACTACAGGGGCTGGAAACACCGTATATTTT	CASSLGTTGAGNTVYF
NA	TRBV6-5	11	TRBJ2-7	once	TGTGCCAGCAGTTCCTATCGAGAGCAGTACTTC	CASSSYREQYF
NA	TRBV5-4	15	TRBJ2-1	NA	TGTGCCAGCAGCCCGGGGGTAGCGGTTGACAATGAGCAGTTCTTC	CASSPGVAVDNEQFF
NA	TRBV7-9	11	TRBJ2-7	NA	TGTGCCAGCAGCCCGAGCTACGAGCAGTACTTC	CASSPSYEQYF
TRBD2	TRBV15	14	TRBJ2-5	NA	TGTGCCACCAGCAGAGGACTAGCACAAGAGACCCAGTACTTC	CATSRGLAQETQYF
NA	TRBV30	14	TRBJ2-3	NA	TGTGCCTGGAGTGCAGCGGGCTTCACAGATACGCAGTATTTT	CAWSAAGFTDTQYF
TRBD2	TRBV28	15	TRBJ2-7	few	TGTGCCAGCAGGCGGACTAGCGGGAGTTACTACGAGCAGTACTTC	CASRRTSGSYYEQYF
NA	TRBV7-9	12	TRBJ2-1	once	TGTTCCAGCAGCCCGAACAACAATGAGCAGTTCTTC	CSSSPNNNEQFF
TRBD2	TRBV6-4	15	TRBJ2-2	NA	TGTGCCAGCAAGCCTGAGGGACTATCCACCGGGGAGCTGTTTTTT	CASKPEGLSTGELFF
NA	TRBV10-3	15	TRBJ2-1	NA	TGTGCCATCAGTGAGCGGGGATCCTCCTACAATGAGCAGTTCTTC	CAISERGSSYNEQFF
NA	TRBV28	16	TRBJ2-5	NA	TGTGCCAGCAGTCCTTTCGGGGAGGCAGGTGTTGAGACCCAGTACTTC	CASSPFGEAGVETQYF
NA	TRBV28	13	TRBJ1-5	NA	TGTGCCAGCAGTACAGGGATCAATCAGCCCCAGCATTTT	CASSTGINQPQHF
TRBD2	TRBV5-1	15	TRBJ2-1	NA	TGCGCCAGCAGCTTGCTAGCGGGAGGGCCTAATGAGCAGTTCTTC	CASSLLAGGPNEQFF
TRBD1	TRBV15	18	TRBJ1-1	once	TGTGCCACCAGCAGAGGGCGGGGGACAGGGGGCATGAACACTGAAGCTTTCTTT	CATSRGRGTGGMNTEAFF